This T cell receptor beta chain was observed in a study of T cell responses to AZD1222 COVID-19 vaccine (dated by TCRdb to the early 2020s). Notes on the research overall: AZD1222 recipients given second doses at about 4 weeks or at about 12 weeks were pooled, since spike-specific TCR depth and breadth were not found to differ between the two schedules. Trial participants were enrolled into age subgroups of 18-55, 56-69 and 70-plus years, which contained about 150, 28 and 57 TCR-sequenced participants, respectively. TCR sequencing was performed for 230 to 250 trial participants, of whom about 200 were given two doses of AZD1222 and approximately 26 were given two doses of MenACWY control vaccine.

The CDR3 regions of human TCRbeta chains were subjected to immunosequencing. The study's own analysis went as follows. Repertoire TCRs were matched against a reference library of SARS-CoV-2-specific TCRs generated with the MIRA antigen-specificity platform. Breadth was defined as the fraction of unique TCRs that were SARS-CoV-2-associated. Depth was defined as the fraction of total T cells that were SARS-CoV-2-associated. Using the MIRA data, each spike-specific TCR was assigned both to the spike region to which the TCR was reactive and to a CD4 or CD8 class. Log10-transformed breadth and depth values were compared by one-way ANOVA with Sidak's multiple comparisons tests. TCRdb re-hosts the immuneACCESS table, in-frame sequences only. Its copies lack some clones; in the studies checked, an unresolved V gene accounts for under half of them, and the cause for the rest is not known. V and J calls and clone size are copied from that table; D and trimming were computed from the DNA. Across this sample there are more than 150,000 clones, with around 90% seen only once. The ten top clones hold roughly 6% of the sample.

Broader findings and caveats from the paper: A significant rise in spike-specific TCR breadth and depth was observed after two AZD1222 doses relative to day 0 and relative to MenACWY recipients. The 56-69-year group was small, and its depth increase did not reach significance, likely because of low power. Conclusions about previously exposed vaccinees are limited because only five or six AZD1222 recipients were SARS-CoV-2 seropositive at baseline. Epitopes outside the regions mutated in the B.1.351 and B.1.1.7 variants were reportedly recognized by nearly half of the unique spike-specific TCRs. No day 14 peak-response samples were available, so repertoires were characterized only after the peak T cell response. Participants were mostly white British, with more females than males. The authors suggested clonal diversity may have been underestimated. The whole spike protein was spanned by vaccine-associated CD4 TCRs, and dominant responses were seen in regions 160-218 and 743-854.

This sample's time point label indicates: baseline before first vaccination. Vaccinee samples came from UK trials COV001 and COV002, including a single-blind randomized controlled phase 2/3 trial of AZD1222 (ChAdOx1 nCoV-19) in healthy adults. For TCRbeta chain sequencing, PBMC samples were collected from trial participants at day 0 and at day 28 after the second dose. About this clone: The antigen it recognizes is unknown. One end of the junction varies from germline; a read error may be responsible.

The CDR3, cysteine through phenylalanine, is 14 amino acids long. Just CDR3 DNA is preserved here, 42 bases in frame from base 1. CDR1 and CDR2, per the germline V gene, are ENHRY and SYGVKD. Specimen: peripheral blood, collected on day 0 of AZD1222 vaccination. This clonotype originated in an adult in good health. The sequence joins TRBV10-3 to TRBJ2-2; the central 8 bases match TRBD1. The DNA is TGTGCCGTCAGACAGGGGATAAACACCGGGGAGCTGTTTTTT. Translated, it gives CAVRQGINTGELFF.